This T cell receptor beta chain emerged from a study of T cells in Graves' hyperthyroidism and ophthalmopathy. General study results and limits: Blood shared most expanded thyroid clonotypes above 0.001. The model foresaw ophthalmopathy a median 6.5 months prior to onset.

TCR beta CDR3 regions were amplified from RNA transcripts. TCR CDR3 underwent first-round RT-PCR with the HTBI primer set. TCRdb reprocessed the multiplex PCR reads via MiXCR and lists one record per CDR3 protein. The sample has about 360,000 distinct CDR3 sequences, about 13% seen once. This clonotype has only a few counts. Its antigen is not identified. The germline V gene has CDR1 LNHNV and CDR2 YYDKDF (reference sequence). V lost 7 bases and J 6 bases, leaving 15 bases between the germline ends. CDR3 size: 14 residues. Patients with uncontrolled infections, other autoimmune diseases, pregnancy or lactation were excluded. Diagnosis relied on clinical symptoms, serum thyroxine and TRAb, thyroid ultrasound and orbital computed tomography.

The chain couples TRBV15 to TRBJ1-4; TRBD1 might be the D (6 bases). The sequenced material came from blood. The clonotype originates from a man aged 25-45 years with Graves' hyperthyroidism that later progressed to Graves' ophthalmopathy. This CDR3 reads CATTPGGPDEKLFF. For the CDR3, the DNA is TGTGCCACCACCCCGGGGGGGCCCGATGAAAAACTGTTTTTT. Supplemented by reference TRBV15 and TRBJ1-4, the full variable domain reads DAMVIQNPRYQVTQFGKPVTLSCSQTLNHNVMYWYQQKSSQAPKLLFHYYDKDFNNEADTPDNFQSRRPNTSFCFLDIRSPGLGDTAMYLCATTPGGPDEKLFFGSGTQLSVL.